The sequence of this T cell receptor beta chain was determined in a study of blood T cell repertoires in COVID-19 (dated by TCRdb to about 2020). Study-level background: Samples from collaborators originated in the United States, Italy and Spain and spanned both the acute and convalescent phases of COVID-19. The prospective study material was composed of cDNA or gDNA derived from T cells, B-cell-depleted T cells, or PBMCs. Deeply sampled blood TCRbeta repertoires from subjects exposed to, actively infected with, or recovered from COVID-19 were included in the dataset. The repertoires were made available in a free public database intended to serve as a resource for research on the immune response to SARS-CoV-2. The samples were drawn from the first 160 participants of the ongoing ImmuneRACE study and from more than 1,000 subjects provided by 6 global collaborators. Nearly every sample came with metadata listing a de-identified subject ID, COVID-19 status, age in years and sex. Where HLA class I and class II types were available, the types were taken from metadata supplied by the sample provider, not from assay-based typing.

Summary of the overall study and its limitations: The quantity of clinical and demographic metadata differed by source and by participant and was supplied without curation.

Its CDR3 holds 20 amino acids, cysteine through phenylalanine. Only the CDR3 region is kept as DNA, spanning 60 bases read in frame from base 1. The germline V gene sets CDR1 to KGHDR and CDR2 to SFDVKD. Here V drops 1 base and J drops 0 bases, and the junction holds 14 bases not matched to any gene. One collaborating source in Seattle enrolled patients while the patients were actively infected and followed the patients over time throughout the course of disease. Whole blood was collected in K2EDTA tubes by collaborating institutions according to the institutions' own protocols. For TCRbeta analysis, collaborator samples were shipped as frozen whole blood, as isolated PBMCs, or as DNA extracted from either sample type. The immunoSEQ Assay, a bias-controlled multiplex PCR, was used to amplify TCRbeta CDR3 regions from genomic DNA. The original methods were these. The number of nucleated cells in each sample was estimated from the amplification of reference gene primers within the assay. To quantify the absolute abundance of each unique TCRbeta CDR3 rearrangement, sequence reads were collapsed and filtered. For each sample, productive Simpson clonality was calculated by taking the square root of Simpson's diversity index across productive rearrangements. What TCRdb holds here is the immuneACCESS table cut down to in-frame rearrangements. Part of the clones is not present; checked against another copy, under half of the missing clones reflect an unresolved V gene, and the others are unexplained. The V and J calls and clone size come from that table; D and trimming were worked out from the DNA. The sample data list around 250,000 clones, and 88% of these were observed just once. 10% to 13% of the sample is held by the ten biggest clonotypes.

With respect to this clone: Its recognized antigen is unknown. No much larger clonotype is one base removed from it; base qualities were not supplied.

Sequencing input: peripheral blood. The clonotype was recovered from a woman between 70 and 85 years old with COVID-19, enrolled during active disease. The chain was built from TRBV24-1 and TRBJ2-1, and TRBD1 aligns with 7 junction nucleotides. CDR3 loop: CATSDFNIALGTASYNEQFF. The DNA sequence reads TGTGCCACCAGTGATTTTAATATCGCCTTGGGGACAGCCTCCTACAATGAGCAGTTCTTC.